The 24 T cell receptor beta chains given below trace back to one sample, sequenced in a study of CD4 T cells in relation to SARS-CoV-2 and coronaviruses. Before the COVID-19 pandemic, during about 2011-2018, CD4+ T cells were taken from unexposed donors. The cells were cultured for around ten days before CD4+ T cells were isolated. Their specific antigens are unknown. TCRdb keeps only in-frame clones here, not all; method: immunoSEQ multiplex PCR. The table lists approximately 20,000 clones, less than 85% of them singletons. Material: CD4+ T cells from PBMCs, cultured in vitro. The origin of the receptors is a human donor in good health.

The DNA for the CDR3 is TGTGCCAGCAGCTTACGGCCCTCCGATACGCAGTATTTT. Its protein product is CASSLRPSDTQYF. The V gene is TRBV7-3, the J gene TRBJ2-3, with D unresolved. This CDR3 contains 13 residues. In germline, CDR1 is SGHTA, CDR2 FQGTGA. Trimming removed 2 bases at V and 6 bases at J, with 9 bases between. The complete variable domain, with remaining parts taken from reference TRBV7-3 and TRBJ2-3, reads GAGVSQTPSNKVTEKGKYVELRCDPISGHTALYWYRQSLGQGPEFLIYFQGTGAADDSGLPNDRFFAVRPEGSVSTLKIQRTERGDSAVYLCASSLRPSDTQYFGPGTRLTVL.

In DNA form, the CDR3 reads TGTGCCAGCAGGAGCGCGGGGACCGGGGAGCTGTTTTTT. Translated, it gives CASRSAGTGELFF. The rearrangement joins TRBV5-4 to TRBJ2-2; TRBD2 might be the D (6 bases). Between the trimmed V and J ends, which lost 5 bases and 5 bases, there was a span of 10 bases. CDR1 is SGHNT and CDR2 is YYREEE in the germline V gene (reference sequence). The CDR3 contains 13 residues. The variable domain in full, completed from reference TRBV5-4 and TRBJ2-2, reads ETGVTQSPTHLIKTRGQQVTLRCSSQSGHNTVSWYQQALGQGPQFIFQYYREEENGRGNFPPRFSGLQFPNYSSELNVNALELDDSALYLCASRSAGTGELFFGEGSRLTVL.

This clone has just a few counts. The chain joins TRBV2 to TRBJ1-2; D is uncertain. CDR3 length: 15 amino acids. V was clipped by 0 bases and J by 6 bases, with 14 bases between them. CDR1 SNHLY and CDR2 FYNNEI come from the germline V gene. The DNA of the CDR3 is TGTGCCAGCAGTGAAGCTAATGCAGGCCGGGATGGCTACACCTTC. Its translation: CASSEANAGRDGYTF.

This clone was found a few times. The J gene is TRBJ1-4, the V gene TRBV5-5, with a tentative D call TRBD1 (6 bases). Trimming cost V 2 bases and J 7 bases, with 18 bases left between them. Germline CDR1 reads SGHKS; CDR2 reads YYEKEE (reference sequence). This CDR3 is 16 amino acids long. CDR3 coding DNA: TGTGCCAGCAGCTTAAGGCAGGGGACCCTGGTTGAAAAACTGTTTTTT. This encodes CASSLRQGTLVEKLFF.

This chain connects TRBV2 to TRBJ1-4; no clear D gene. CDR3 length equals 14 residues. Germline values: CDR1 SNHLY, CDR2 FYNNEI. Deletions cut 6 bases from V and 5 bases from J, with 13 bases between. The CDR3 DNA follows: TGTGCCAGCAGCGCAGTAAGGTGGAATGAAAAACTGTTTTTT. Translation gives CASSAVRWNEKLFF.

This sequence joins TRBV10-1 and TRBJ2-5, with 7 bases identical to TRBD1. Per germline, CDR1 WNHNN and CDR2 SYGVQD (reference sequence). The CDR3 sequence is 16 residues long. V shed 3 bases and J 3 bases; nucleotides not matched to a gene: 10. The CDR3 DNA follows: TGCGCCAGCAGTGACCGCCGGGACAGAAACGAAGAGACCCAGTACTTC. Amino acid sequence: CASSDRRDRNEETQYF.

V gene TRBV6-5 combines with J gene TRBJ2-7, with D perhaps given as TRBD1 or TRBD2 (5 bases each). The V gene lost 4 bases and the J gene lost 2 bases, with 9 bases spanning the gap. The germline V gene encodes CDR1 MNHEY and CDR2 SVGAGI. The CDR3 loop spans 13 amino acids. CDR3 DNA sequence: TGTGCCAGCAGTTGGGACGGGACCTACGAGCAGTACTTC. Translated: CASSWDGTYEQYF.

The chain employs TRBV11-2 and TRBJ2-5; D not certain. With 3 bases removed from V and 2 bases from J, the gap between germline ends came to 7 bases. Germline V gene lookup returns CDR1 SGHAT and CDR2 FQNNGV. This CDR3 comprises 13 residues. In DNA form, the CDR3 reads TGTGCCAGCAGCTTTCAAAGGCAAGAGACCCAGTACTTC. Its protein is CASSFQRQETQYF.

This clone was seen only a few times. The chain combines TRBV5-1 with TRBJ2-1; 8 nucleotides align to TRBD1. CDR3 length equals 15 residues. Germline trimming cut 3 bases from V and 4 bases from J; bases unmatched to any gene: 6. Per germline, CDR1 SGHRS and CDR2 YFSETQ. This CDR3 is CASSSRTGSYNEQFF. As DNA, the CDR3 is TGCGCCAGCAGCTCACGGACAGGGAGTTACAATGAGCAGTTCTTC.

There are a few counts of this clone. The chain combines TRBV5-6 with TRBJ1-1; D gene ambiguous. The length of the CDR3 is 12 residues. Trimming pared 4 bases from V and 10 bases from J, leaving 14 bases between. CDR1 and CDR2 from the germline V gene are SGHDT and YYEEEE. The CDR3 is CASSSDVSLAFF. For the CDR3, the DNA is TGTGCCAGCAGCAGCGACGTTTCCCTAGCTTTCTTT.

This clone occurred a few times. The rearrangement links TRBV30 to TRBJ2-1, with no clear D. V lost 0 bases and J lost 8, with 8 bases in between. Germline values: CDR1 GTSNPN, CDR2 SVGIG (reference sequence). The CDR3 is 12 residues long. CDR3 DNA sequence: TGTGCCTGGAGTGTACCAGGTGATGAGCAGTTCTTC. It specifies CAWSVPGDEQFF.

The CDR3 DNA follows: TGTGCCAGTAGTATAGGTCCTGGACAGACAATCCGATACAATTCACCCCTCCACTTT. Translated: CASSIGPGQTIRYNSPLHF. This sequence joins TRBV19 and TRBJ1-6; possible D gene TRBD1, 6 bases. The CDR3 has 19 amino acids. V lost 1 base, J lost 7 bases, and 23 bases lay in between. CDR1 is LNHDA and CDR2 is SQIVND in the germline V gene (reference sequence).

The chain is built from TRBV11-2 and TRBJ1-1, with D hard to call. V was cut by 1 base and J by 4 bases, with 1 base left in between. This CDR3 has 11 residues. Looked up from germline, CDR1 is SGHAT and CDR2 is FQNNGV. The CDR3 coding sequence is TGTGCCAGCAGCTTAGTCACTGAAGCTTTCTTT. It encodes CASSLVTEAFF.

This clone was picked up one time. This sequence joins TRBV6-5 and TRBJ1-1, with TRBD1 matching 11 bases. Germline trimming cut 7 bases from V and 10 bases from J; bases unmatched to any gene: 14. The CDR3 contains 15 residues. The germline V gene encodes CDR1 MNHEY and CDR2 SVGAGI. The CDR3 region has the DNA TGTGCCAGCACTCTAGATCGGACAGGGGGCCGGATAGCTTTCTTT. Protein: CASTLDRTGGRIAFF.

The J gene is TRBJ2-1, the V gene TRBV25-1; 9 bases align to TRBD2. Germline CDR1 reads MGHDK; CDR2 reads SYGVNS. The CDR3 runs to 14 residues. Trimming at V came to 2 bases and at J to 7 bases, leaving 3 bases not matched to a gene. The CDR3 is CASSEPGLANEQFF. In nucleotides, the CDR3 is TGTGCCAGCAGTGAACCGGGACTAGCTAATGAGCAGTTCTTC.

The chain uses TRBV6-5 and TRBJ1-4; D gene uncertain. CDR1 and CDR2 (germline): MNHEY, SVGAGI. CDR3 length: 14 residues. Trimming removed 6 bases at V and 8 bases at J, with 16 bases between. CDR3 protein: CASRKGREAEKLFF. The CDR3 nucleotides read TGTGCCAGCAGGAAAGGGAGGGAAGCGGAAAAACTGTTTTTT.

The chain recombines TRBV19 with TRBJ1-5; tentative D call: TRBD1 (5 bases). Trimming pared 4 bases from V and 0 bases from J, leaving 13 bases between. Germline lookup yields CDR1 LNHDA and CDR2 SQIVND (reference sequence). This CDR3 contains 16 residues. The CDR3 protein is CASSTWGYYSNQPQHF. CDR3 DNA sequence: TGTGCCAGTAGTACTTGGGGCTACTATAGCAATCAGCCCCAGCATTTT.

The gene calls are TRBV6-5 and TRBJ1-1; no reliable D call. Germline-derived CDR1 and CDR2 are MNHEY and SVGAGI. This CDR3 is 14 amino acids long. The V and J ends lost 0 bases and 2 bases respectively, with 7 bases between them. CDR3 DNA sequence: TGTGCCAGCAGTTACTCTAGTAGAAACACTGAAGCTTTCTTT. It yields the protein CASSYSSRNTEAFF.

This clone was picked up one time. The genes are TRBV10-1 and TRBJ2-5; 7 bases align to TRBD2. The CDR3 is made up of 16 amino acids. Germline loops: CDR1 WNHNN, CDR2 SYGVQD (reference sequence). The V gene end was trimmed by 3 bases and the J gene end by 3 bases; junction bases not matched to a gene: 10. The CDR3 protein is CASSEGLGLREETQYF. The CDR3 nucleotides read TGCGCCAGCAGTGAAGGACTAGGACTAAGGGAAGAGACCCAGTACTTC.

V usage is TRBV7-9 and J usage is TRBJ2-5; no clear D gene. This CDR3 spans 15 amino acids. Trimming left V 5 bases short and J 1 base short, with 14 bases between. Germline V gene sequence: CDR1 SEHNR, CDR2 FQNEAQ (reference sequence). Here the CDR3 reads CASSGGLGSQETQYF. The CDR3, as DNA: TGTGCCAGCAGCGGCGGATTGGGGTCCCAAGAGACCCAGTACTTC.

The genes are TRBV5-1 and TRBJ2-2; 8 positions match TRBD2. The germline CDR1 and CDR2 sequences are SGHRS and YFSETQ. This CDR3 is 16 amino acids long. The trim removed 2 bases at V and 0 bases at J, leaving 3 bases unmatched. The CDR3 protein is CASSLTSGANTGELFF. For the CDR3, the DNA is TGCGCCAGCAGCTTAACTAGCGGAGCGAACACCGGGGAGCTGTTTTTT. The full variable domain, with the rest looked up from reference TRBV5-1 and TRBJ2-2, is KAGVTQTPRYLIKTRGQQVTLSCSPISGHRSVSWYQQTPGQGLQFLFEYFSETQRNKGNFPGRFSGRQFSNSRSEMNVSTLELGDSALYLCASSLTSGANTGELFFGEGSRLTVL.

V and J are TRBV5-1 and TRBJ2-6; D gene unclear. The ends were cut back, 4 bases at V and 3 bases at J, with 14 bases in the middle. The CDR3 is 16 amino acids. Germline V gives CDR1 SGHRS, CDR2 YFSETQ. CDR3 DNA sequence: TGCGCCAGCAGCGCCGATGGAAGTAATGGGGCCAACGTCCTGACTTTC. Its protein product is CASSADGSNGANVLTF.

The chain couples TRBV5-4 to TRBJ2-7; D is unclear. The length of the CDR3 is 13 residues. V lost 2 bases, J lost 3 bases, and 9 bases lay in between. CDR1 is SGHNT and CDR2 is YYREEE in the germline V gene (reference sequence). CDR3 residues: CASSLGQDYEQYF. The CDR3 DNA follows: TGTGCCAGCAGCTTAGGCCAGGACTACGAGCAGTACTTC.

CDR3 DNA sequence: TGTGCCAGCAGCCGGGGGGACAGAGCCGGGGCCAACGTCCTGACTTTC. Protein: CASSRGDRAGANVLTF. This sequence joins TRBV5-8 and TRBJ2-6, with D tentatively TRBD1 or TRBD2 (7 bases each). Deletions cut 4 bases from V and 4 bases from J, with 15 bases between. This CDR3 spans 16 amino acids. The germline V gene has CDR1 SGHTS and CDR2 YDEGEE.